Sequencing of this T cell receptor (beta chain) was carried out in a study of cytomegalovirus exposure and HLA in healthy donors. Study-wide background: There were 117 million unique TCR beta sequences, drawn from 200 million or so T cells, in an earlier analysis.

The V gene's germline CDR1 is LNHNV and CDR2 YYDKDF (reference sequence). Trimming took 3 bases from V and 3 from J, leaving 8 bases between them. The CDR3 extends over 13 amino acids. Study-level points and caveats: Most subjects had HLA-A and HLA-B alleles reportedly predicted accurately by TCR beta sequences.

This clone was counted a few times. Its antigen is unidentified. PCR was performed using 60 Vbeta and 13 Jbeta primers. Produced via immunoSEQ multiplex PCR; TCRdb's table is partial and in-frame only. The sample lists 45,000 to 70,000 clones, around four fifths occurring once. Material: PBMCs. The receptor comes from a young man in good health and CMV-seronegative. The chain recombines TRBV15 with TRBJ1-1; D possibly corresponds to TRBD1 (6 bases). CDR3 residues: CATSRGADTEAFF. The DNA of the CDR3 is TGTGCCACCAGCAGGGGGGCTGACACTGAAGCTTTCTTT.